These 10 T cell receptor beta chains were sequenced from one sample in a study of identical twins. TCRdb analysed the 5' RACE reads with MiXCR anew, one entry per CDR3 protein. The sample includes a few hundred thousand distinct CDR3 sequences, 18% seen only once; the top ten take approximately 12%. The specimen sequenced was naive T cells sorted from blood. The receptor source for this set is a man aged 45 to 65 in good health.

This clonotype has just a few counts. The junction departs from the called germline gene at one end, perhaps through a read error. The gene calls are TRBV4-1 and TRBJ2-1; the match to TRBD2 covers 10 bases. Germline V CDR1 and CDR2: MGHRA, YSYEKL. This CDR3 has 14 residues. The CDR3 DNA sequence: TGCGCCAGCAGCCAAGTTACTAGCGGGGCCGTCTCGGTCTTC. It is translated as CASSQVTSGAVSVF.

This clonotype was seen once. The rearrangement links TRBV3-1 to TRBJ2-3; D might be TRBD2 (5 bases). Trimming removed 0 bases at V and 4 bases at J, with 14 bases between. CDR1 and CDR2 from the germline V gene are LGHDT and YNNKEL (reference sequence). The CDR3 has 16 residues. CDR3 sequence (DNA): TGTGCCAGCAGCCAAGAGAGAGGGCTGTTTGCAGATACGCAGTATTTT. Protein sequence: CASSQERGLFADTQYF.

This clonotype was observed many times. This chain uses TRBV11-2 with TRBJ2-7, with 9 bases aligning to TRBD2. V shed 3 bases and J 0 bases; nucleotides not matched to a gene: 12. This CDR3 region has 18 residues. Germline assignment: CDR1 SGHAT and CDR2 FQNNGV. The CDR3 loop is CASSFRGTGLAYSYEQYF. Here the CDR3 DNA reads TGTGCCAGCAGCTTCCGGGGCACGGGACTAGCCTACTCCTACGAGCAGTACTTC.

The genes are TRBV7-2 and TRBJ2-7; TRBD1 might be the D (5 bases). CDR1 is SGHTA, CDR2 FQGNSA, per germline. The CDR3 contains 13 residues. The germline V and J ends were trimmed by 1 base and 6 bases, with 10 bases remaining between them. In nucleotides, the CDR3 is TGTGCCAGCAGCTTAGGTACACAGGTCGAGCAGTACTTC. It codes for CASSLGTQVEQYF.

CDR3 in amino acids: CASSPGVEQFF. DNA for the CDR3: TGTGCCAGCAGCCCGGGGGTAGAGCAGTTCTTC. The chain couples TRBV7-9 to TRBJ2-1, with TRBD2 as a possible D gene (6 bases). Germline V lookup: CDR1 SEHNR, CDR2 FQNEAQ (reference sequence). V was cut by 5 bases and J by 10 bases, with 9 bases left in between. CDR3 length: 11 amino acids.

This clonotype was picked up a small number of times. The chain links TRBV15 to TRBJ2-1; 8 bases match TRBD2. The germline CDR1 and CDR2 sequences are LNHNV and YYDKDF (reference sequence). The ends lost 1 base at V and 3 bases at J; junction bases unmatched: 5. The CDR3 is 16 residues long. Here the CDR3 reads CATSRGLAKDYNEQFF. In DNA form, the CDR3 reads TGTGCCACCAGCAGAGGACTAGCGAAAGACTACAATGAGCAGTTCTTC.

This clonotype has a handful of counts. The chain is built from TRBV15 and TRBJ2-1; possibly TRBD1 for D (6 bases). V lost 0 bases and J 5 bases, leaving 11 bases between the germline ends. Germline V gives CDR1 LNHNV, CDR2 YYDKDF (reference sequence). The CDR3 extends over 15 amino acids. CDR3 sequence (DNA): TGTGCCACCAGCAGAGAACAGGGACCCCACAATGAGCAGTTCTTC. Its protein is CATSREQGPHNEQFF.

The rearrangement links TRBV19 to TRBJ1-1; D is unclear. Germline lookup yields CDR1 LNHDA and CDR2 SQIVND (reference sequence). V was clipped by 3 bases and J by 1 base, with 12 bases between them. The CDR3 is 15 residues long. CDR3 in amino acids: CASSIGWDQNTEAFF. CDR3 coding DNA: TGTGCCAGTAGTATTGGATGGGATCAGAACACTGAAGCTTTCTTT.

In this sample, this clonotype turned up a few times. CDR3 sequence reads: CSASPAGYEQYF. CDR3 DNA: TGCAGTGCTAGCCCTGCTGGCTACGAGCAGTACTTC. This sequence joins TRBV20-1 and TRBJ2-7, with D unclear. The CDR3 length is 12 residues. Trimming pared 3 bases from V and 3 bases from J, leaving 9 bases between. Germline assignment: CDR1 DFQATT and CDR2 SNEGSKA (reference sequence).

This clonotype appeared once. The genes are TRBV11-2 and TRBJ2-7; 12 bases are shared with TRBD1. The CDR3 extends over 16 amino acids. Germline values: CDR1 SGHAT, CDR2 FQNNGV. The V and J ends lost 6 bases and 4 bases, in that order; junction bases with no gene match: 10. The CDR3 spells CASSRDRGLLTYEQYF. The CDR3 bases are TGTGCCAGCAGTCGGGACAGGGGGCTGCTAACTTACGAGCAGTACTTC.